What follows are 3 T cell receptor beta chains derived from one specimen sequenced in a study of Graves' ophthalmopathy and Graves' hyperthyroidism. Beta-chain TCR CDR3 regions were amplified from RNA transcripts. First-round RT-PCR used HTBI primers; second-round multiplex PCR followed. Using its own MiXCR run on the multiplex PCR reads, TCRdb lists one record per CDR3 protein. The profile shows 300,000 or so distinct CDR3 sequences, about a sixth of them singletons. The specimen was peripheral blood. These TCRs come from an adult man with Graves' ophthalmopathy.

This clonotype has at least ten counts. The chain links TRBV20-1 to TRBJ2-7, with 8 bases that match TRBD1. The CDR3 contains 15 residues. V shed 5 bases, J shed 2 bases, and the junction held 11 bases outside the gene matches. The germline V gene encodes CDR1 DFQATT and CDR2 SNEGSKA (reference sequence). The CDR3 spells CSAEAGGKDTYEQYF. For the CDR3, the DNA is TGCAGTGCTGAAGCAGGGGGCAAGGACACCTACGAGCAGTACTTC.

V usage is TRBV7-2 and J usage is TRBJ1-2; D is uncertain. Germline CDR1 reads SGHTA; CDR2 reads FQGNSA. This CDR3 has 14 amino acids. Trimming took 1 base from V and 7 from J, leaving 13 bases between them. CDR3: CASSLGWGAGGYTF. Here the CDR3 DNA reads TGTGCCAGCAGCTTAGGCTGGGGTGCAGGTGGCTACACCTTC.

This rearrangement joins TRBV18 to TRBJ1-1, with D unclear. The CDR3 has 14 amino acids. Trimming pared 8 bases from V and 6 bases from J, leaving 19 bases between. Germline CDR1 KGHSH, CDR2 LQKENI. DNA for the CDR3: TGTGCCAGCATCACCAGACCTGGAGACGCTGAAGCTTTCTTT. It translates to CASITRPGDAEAFF.